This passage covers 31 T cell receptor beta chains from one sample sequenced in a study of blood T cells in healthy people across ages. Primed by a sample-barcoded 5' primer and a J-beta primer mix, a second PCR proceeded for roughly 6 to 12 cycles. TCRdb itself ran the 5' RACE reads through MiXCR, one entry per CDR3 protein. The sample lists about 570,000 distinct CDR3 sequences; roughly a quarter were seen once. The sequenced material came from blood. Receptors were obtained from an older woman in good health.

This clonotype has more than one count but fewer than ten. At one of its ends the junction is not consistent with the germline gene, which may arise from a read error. In DNA form, the CDR3 reads TGTGCCAGCAGTGGGATCCCGGGACGGTTAAACACTGAAGTTTTCTTT. The encoded protein is CASSGIPGRLNTEVFF. The J gene is TRBJ1-1, the V gene TRBV6-2 or TRBV6-3; D perhaps matches TRBD1 (5 bases). The length of the CDR3 is 16 residues. In germline, CDR1 is MNHEY, CDR2 SVGEGT.

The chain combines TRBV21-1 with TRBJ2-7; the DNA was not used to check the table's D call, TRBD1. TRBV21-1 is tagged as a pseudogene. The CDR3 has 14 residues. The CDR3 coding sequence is TGTGCCAGCAGTCCTCCGGGACAGCCCTACGAGCAGTACTTC. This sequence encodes CASSPPGQPYEQYF.

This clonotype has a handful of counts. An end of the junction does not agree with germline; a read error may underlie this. DNA of the CDR3: TGCGCCAGCAACAACCCTAGAGGAGCGGGGGGCCACACAGATACGCAGTGTTTT. Its protein is CASNNPRGAGGHTDTQCF. The V gene is TRBV5-1, the J gene TRBJ2-3; 9 bases are shared with TRBD2. Germline CDR1 is SGHRS and CDR2 is YFSETQ. This CDR3 is built from 18 residues.

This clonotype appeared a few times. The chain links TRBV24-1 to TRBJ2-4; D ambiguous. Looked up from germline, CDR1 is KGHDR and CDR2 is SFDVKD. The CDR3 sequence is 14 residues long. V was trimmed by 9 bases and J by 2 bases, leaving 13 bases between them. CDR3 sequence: CATSRVRTKNIQYF. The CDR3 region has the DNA TGTGCCACCTCCCGGGTTAGGACCAAAAACATTCAGTACTTC.

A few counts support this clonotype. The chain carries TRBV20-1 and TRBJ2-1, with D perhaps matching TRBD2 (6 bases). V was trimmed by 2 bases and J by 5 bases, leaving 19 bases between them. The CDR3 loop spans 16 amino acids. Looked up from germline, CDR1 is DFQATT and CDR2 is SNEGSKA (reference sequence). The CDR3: CSARIPIADNNNEQFF. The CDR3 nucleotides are TGCAGTGCTAGAATCCCCATAGCGGATAACAACAATGAGCAGTTCTTC.

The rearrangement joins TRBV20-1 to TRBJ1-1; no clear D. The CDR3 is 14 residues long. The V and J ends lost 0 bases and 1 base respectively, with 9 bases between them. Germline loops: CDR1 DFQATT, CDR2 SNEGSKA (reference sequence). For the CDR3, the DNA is TGCAGTGCTAGAGATCGGGTCTCGAACACTGAAGCTTTCTTT. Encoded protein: CSARDRVSNTEAFF.

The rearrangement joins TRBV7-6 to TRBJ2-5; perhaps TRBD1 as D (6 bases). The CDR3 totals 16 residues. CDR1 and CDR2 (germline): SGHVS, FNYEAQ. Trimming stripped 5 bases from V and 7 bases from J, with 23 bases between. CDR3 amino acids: CASSPGAGQMRGTQYF. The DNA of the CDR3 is TGTGCCAGCAGCCCAGGGGCAGGGCAAATGCGAGGGACCCAGTACTTC.

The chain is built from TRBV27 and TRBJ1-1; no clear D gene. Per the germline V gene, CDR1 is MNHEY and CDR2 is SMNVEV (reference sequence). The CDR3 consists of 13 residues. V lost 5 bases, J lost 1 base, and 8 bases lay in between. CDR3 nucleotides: TGTGCCAGCAGTGAGTGGGGGAACACTGAAGCTTTCTTT. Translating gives CASSEWGNTEAFF.

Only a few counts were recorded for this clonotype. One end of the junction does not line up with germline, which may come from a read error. CDR3 DNA: TGTGCTAGCAGAGCGGGACAGGGGGCTTGGGAGACCCAGTACTTC. Amino acids: CASRAGQGAWETQYF. V gene TRBV7-7 combines with J gene TRBJ2-5, with 12 positions matching TRBD1. Germline lookup yields CDR1 SSHAT and CDR2 FNYEAQ (reference sequence). The CDR3 is 15 residues long. Supplemented by reference TRBV7-7 and TRBJ2-5, the full variable domain reads GAGVSQSPRYKVTKRGQDVTLRCDPISSHATLYWYQQALGQGPEFLTYFNYEAQPDKSGLPSDRFSAERPEGSISTLTIQRTEQRDSAMYRCASRAGQGAWETQYFGPGTRLLVL.

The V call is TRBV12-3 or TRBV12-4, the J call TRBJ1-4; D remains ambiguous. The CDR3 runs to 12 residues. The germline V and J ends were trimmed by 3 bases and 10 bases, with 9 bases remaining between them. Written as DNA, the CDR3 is TGTGCCAGCAGTTTTCCCCTGGGAAAACTGTTTTTT. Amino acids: CASSFPLGKLFF.

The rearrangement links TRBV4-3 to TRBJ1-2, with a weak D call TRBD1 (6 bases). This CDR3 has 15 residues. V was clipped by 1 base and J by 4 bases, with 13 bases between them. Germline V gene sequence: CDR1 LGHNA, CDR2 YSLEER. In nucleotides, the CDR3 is TGCGCCAGCAGCCAAGGCGGGGGCAGGGTCTATGGCTACACCTTC. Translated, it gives CASSQGGGRVYGYTF.

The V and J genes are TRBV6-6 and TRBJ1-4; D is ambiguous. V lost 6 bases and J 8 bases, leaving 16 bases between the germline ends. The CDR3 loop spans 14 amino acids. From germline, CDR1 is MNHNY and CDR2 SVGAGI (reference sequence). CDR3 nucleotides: TGTGCCAGCAGACTTGACAAGTTCGGCGAAAAACTGTTTTTT. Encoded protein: CASRLDKFGEKLFF.

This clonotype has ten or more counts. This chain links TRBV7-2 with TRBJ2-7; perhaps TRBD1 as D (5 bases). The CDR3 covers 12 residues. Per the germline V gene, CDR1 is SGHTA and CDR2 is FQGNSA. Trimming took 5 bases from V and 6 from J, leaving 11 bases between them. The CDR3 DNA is TGTGCCAGCAGCGTACAGGTTTCCGAGCAGTACTTC. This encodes CASSVQVSEQYF.

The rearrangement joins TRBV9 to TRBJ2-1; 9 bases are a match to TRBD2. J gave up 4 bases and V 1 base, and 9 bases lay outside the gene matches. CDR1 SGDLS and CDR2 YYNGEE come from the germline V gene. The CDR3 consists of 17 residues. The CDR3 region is CASSVNLGAGGYNEQFF. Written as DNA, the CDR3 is TGTGCCAGCAGCGTAAATCTTGGCGCGGGGGGGTACAATGAGCAGTTCTTC.

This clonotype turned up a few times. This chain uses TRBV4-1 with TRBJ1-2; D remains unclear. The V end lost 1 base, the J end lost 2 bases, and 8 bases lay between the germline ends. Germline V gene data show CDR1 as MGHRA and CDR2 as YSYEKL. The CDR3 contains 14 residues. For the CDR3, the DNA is TGCGCCAGCAGCCAAGGTTCACAAAACTATGGCTACACCTTC. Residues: CASSQGSQNYGYTF.

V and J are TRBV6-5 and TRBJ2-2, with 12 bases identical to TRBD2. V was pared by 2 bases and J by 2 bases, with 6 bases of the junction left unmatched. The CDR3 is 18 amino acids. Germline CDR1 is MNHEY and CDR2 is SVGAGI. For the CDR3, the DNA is TGTGCCAGCAGTTACAGGACTAGCGGGGTGGATAACACCGGGGAGCTGTTTTTT. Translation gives CASSYRTSGVDNTGELFF.

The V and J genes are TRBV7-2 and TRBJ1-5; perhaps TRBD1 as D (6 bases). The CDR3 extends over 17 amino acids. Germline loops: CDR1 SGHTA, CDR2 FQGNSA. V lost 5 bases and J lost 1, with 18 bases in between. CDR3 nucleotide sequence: TGTGCCAGCAGCCGGCTTCCCCGGACAGCCAGCAATCAGCCCCAGCATTTT. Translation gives CASSRLPRTASNQPQHF.

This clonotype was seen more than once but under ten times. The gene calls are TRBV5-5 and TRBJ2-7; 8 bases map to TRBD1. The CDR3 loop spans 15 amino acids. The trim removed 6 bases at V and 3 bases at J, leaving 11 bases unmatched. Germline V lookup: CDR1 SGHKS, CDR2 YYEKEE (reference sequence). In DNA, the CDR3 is TGTGCCAGCACCGTTCAGGGGGCAAATATCTACGAGCAGTACTTC. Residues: CASTVQGANIYEQYF.

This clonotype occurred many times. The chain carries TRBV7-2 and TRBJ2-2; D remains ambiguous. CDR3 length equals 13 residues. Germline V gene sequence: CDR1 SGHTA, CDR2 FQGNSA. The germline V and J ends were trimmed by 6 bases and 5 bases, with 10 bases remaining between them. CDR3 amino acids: CASSPRGTGELFF. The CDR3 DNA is TGTGCCAGCAGTCCCCGTGGGACCGGGGAGCTGTTTTTT.

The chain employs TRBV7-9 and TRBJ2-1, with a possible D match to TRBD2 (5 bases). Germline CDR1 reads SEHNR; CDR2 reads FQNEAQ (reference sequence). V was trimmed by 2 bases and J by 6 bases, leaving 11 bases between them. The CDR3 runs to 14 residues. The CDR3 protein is CASSLLANCNEQFF. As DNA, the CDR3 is TGTGCCAGCAGCTTATTAGCGAACTGCAATGAGCAGTTCTTC.

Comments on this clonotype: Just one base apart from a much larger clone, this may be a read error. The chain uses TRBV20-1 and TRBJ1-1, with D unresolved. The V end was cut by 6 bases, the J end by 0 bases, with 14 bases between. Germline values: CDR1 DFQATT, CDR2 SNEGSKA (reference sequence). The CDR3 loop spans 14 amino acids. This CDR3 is CSAPNPGMNTEAFF. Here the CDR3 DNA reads TGCAGTGCCCCAAACCCGGGGATGAACACTGAAGCTTTCTTT.

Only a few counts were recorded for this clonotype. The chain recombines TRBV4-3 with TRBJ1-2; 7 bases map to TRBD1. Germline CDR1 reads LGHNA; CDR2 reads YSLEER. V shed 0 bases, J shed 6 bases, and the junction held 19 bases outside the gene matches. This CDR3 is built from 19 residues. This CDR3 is CASSQDIVRFRDRDDGYTF. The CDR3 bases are TGCGCCAGCAGCCAAGATATCGTCCGGTTCAGAGACAGGGACGATGGCTACACCTTC.

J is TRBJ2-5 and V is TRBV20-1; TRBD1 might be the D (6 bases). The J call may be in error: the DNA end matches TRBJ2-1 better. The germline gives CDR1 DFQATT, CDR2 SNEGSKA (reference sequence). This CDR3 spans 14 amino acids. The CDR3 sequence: CSASPGHPLNEQFF. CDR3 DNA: TGCAGTGCTTCCCCGGGACACCCACTCAATGAGCAGTTCTTC.

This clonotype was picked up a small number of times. The CDR3 DNA is TGTGCTAGTGGTTTGACCGGACTAGCGGGGGGCAATGAGCAGTTCTTC. This codes for CASGLTGLAGGNEQFF. This chain uses TRBV12-5 with TRBJ2-1; 14 nucleotides match TRBD2. V gave up 2 bases and J gave up 6 bases; unmatched junction bases: 3. CDR1 is LGHNT and CDR2 is FRNRAP in the germline V gene. This CDR3 has 16 residues.

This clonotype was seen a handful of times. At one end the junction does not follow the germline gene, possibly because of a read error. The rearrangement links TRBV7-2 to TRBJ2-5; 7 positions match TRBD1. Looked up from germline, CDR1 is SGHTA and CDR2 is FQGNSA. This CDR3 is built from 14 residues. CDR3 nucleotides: TGTGCCAGCAGCTCACGACAGGGTCCAGAGATCCAGTACTTC. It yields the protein CASSSRQGPEIQYF.

The CDR3 here is CASSPGVAGSSYNSPLHF. The DNA for the CDR3 is TGTGCCAGCAGCCCCGGGGTGGCAGGGAGCTCCTATAATTCACCCCTCCACTTT. The chain carries TRBV7-2 and TRBJ1-6; a possible D gene is TRBD1 (5 bases). The CDR3 totals 18 residues. From germline, CDR1 is SGHTA and CDR2 FQGNSA. V shed 5 bases and J shed 0 bases, with 17 bases lying between them.

The CDR3 spells CASRTGVESNQPQHF. The CDR3 DNA reads as TGCGCCAGCAGAACAGGGGTAGAGAGCAATCAGCCCCAGCATTTT. This sequence joins TRBV5-1 and TRBJ1-5; TRBD1 matches at 7 bases. CDR1 and CDR2 from the germline V gene are SGHRS and YFSETQ. The V and J ends lost 5 bases and 1 base, in that order; junction bases with no gene match: 6. This CDR3 has 15 amino acids.

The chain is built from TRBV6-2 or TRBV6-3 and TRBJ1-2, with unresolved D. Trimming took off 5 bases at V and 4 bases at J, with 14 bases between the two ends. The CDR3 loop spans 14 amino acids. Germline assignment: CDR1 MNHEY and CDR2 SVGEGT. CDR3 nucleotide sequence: TGTGCCAGCAGTCCCCAAGGAACGGGCTATGGCTACACCTTC. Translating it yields CASSPQGTGYGYTF.

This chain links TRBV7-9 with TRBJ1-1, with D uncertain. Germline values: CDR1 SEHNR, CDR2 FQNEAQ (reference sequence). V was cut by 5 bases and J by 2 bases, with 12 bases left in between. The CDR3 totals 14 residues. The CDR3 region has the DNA TGTGCCAGCAGCACCACATCGGGAAACACTGAAGCTTTCTTT. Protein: CASSTTSGNTEAFF.

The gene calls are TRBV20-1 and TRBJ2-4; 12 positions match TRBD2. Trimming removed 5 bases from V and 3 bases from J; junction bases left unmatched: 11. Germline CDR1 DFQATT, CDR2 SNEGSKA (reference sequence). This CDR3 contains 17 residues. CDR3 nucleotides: TGCAGTGCTCGAAGGACTAGCGGGGTCCGTAGCAAAAACATTCAGTACTTC. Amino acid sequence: CSARRTSGVRSKNIQYF.

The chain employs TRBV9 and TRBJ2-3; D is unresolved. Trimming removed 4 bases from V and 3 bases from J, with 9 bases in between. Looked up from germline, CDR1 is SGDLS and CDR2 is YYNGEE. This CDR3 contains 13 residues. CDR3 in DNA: TGTGCCAGCAGCACCTACGGAACAGATACGCAGTATTTT. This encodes CASSTYGTDTQYF.